The 30 T cell receptor beta chains given below trace back to one sample, sequenced in a study of shared clonotypes between healthy human individuals. The repertoire was sequenced with immunoSEQ multiplex PCR; TCRdb's copy has only in-frame clones and lacks some. The table includes 450,000 to 600,000 clones, roughly 78% detected once. Specimen: PBMCs. The receptors originated from a woman in her forties in good health. Some clones in this sample may be carry-over from other donors' samples.

As to this clone: A read error may be the cause here, since a much bigger clone is one base away. The sample has other DNA sequences that encode this CDR3 too. The chain recombines TRBV7-3 with TRBJ2-1, with D unclear. The CDR3 sequence is 13 residues long. The germline V gene encodes CDR1 SGHTA and CDR2 FQGTGA. Trimming took off 2 bases at V and 4 bases at J, with 6 bases between the two ends. CDR3 nucleotides: TGTGCCAGCAGCTTAGGACCGTACAATGAGCAGTTCTTC. This codes for CASSLGPYNEQFF.

This sequence joins TRBV11-3 and TRBJ1-4, with 9 bases identical to TRBD1. With V trimmed by 5 bases and J by 0 bases, 7 bases remained unmatched. The CDR3 spans 17 residues. Germline V gives CDR1 SGHNT, CDR2 YENEEA. The DNA of the CDR3 is TGTGCCAGCAGCCCGGACAGGGGACCTGCAACTAATGAAAAACTGTTTTTT. This sequence encodes CASSPDRGPATNEKLFF.

V is TRBV27 and J is TRBJ2-1, with TRBD2 matching over 8 bases. Germline V gene data show CDR1 as MNHEY and CDR2 as SMNVEV (reference sequence). Trimming removed 6 bases from V and 5 bases from J; junction bases left unmatched: 6. The CDR3 is 14 amino acids. The CDR3 here is CASRVVSGNNEQFF. The DNA for the CDR3 is TGTGCCAGCAGGGTGGTTAGCGGGAACAATGAGCAGTTCTTC.

The V gene is TRBV20-1, the J gene TRBJ2-7, with TRBD2 identical over 7 bases. Germline V gene lookup returns CDR1 DFQATT and CDR2 SNEGSKA (reference sequence). The CDR3 has 10 residues. With 6 bases clipped from V and 7 bases from J, the junction kept 3 bases outside the gene matches. The chain's CDR3 is CSALSGEQYF. The CDR3 nucleotides read TGCAGTGCCCTTAGCGGGGAGCAGTACTTC.

The chain carries TRBV6-6 and TRBJ2-1, with TRBD2 identical over 7 bases. This CDR3 region has 14 residues. V lost 9 bases to trimming and J lost 7 bases; unmatched junction nucleotides: 12. Looked up from germline, CDR1 is MNHNY and CDR2 is SVGAGI (reference sequence). The CDR3 region has the DNA TGTGCCAGTCTACTAGCGACCGGGGTTAATGAGCAGTTCTTC. This gives the protein CASLLATGVNEQFF.

The genes are TRBV6-1 and TRBJ1-1, with a tentative D call TRBD1 (6 bases). The V end was cut by 7 bases, the J end by 1 base, with 16 bases between. CDR1 MNHNS and CDR2 SASEGT come from the germline V gene. CDR3 length: 15 amino acids. The DNA of the CDR3 is TGTGCCAGCACTCGAAGGGGGGGGCCGAACACTGAAGCTTTCTTT. This translates into CASTRRGGPNTEAFF.

This chain links TRBV29-1 with TRBJ2-1, with 8 bases aligning to TRBD2. The ends lost 4 bases at V and 4 bases at J; junction bases unmatched: 9. The CDR3 consists of 15 residues. CDR1 is SQVTM, CDR2 ANQGSEA, per germline. CDR3 coding DNA: TGCAGCGTTGGTGGTGAGGGCGGGGGGTACAATGAGCAGTTCTTC. This codes for CSVGGEGGGYNEQFF.

Comments on this clone: At the DNA level, this CDR3 is encoded by other sequences in the same sample as well. The chain joins TRBV18 to TRBJ1-4; 7 positions agree with TRBD1. CDR1 and CDR2 from the germline V gene are KGHSH and LQKENI. The CDR3 is made up of 15 amino acids. Losses at the gene ends were 3 bases for V and 5 bases for J; bases not matched to a gene: 6. The CDR3, as DNA: TGTGCCAGCTCACCCCGGCGGGACAGCAATGAAAAACTGTTTTTT. It translates to CASSPRRDSNEKLFF.

The V gene is TRBV21-1, the J gene TRBJ2-1; the DNA was not used to check the table's D call, TRBD2. TRBV21-1 is a documented pseudogene. The CDR3 spans 15 residues. CDR3 nucleotides: TGTGCCAGCAGCTCCCCGCGGGCAGAGCCGAATGAGCAGTTCTTC. Its translation: CASSSPRAEPNEQFF.

The chain links TRBV7-9 to TRBJ1-2, with unresolved D. The CDR3 runs 14 residues. Germline assignment: CDR1 SEHNR and CDR2 FQNEAQ (reference sequence). Trimming left V 5 bases short and J 6 bases short, with 16 bases between. The chain's CDR3 is CASSTPQIVNGYTF. The CDR3 DNA sequence: TGTGCCAGCAGCACCCCGCAGATAGTCAATGGCTACACCTTC.

The chain couples TRBV4-3 to TRBJ1-2; 11 nucleotides match TRBD1. V was clipped by 0 bases and J by 0 bases; unmatched bases: 12. Germline V gene sequence: CDR1 LGHNA, CDR2 YSLEER. This CDR3 contains 20 residues. CDR3 residues: CASSQDRNPGQGVPNYGYTF. As DNA, the CDR3 is TGCGCCAGCAGCCAAGATAGGAACCCGGGACAGGGGGTTCCTAACTATGGCTACACCTTC.

This rearrangement joins TRBV5-1 to TRBJ2-3, with unresolved D. Trimming left V 1 base short and J 2 bases short, with 8 bases between. Germline CDR1 is SGHRS and CDR2 is YFSETQ. The CDR3 runs 14 residues. The CDR3 DNA follows: TGCGCCAGCAGCTTGTTAGGGATCACAGATACGCAGTATTTT. It is translated as CASSLLGITDTQYF.

CDR3 amino acids: CASSLVEGVAFF. CDR3 sequence (DNA): TGTGCCAGCAGCTTAGTTGAGGGGGTGGCTTTCTTT. V gene TRBV7-8 combines with J gene TRBJ1-1; D is possibly TRBD1 (6 bases). The CDR3 contains 12 residues. V lost 1 base and J 11 bases, leaving 11 bases between the germline ends. Germline values: CDR1 SGHVS, CDR2 FQNEAQ.

The rearrangement links TRBV14 to TRBJ2-1; TRBD2 is a possible D gene (6 bases). V was shortened by 1 base and J by 6 bases, with 13 bases between the two germline ends. The V gene's germline CDR1 is SGHDN and CDR2 FVKESK. The CDR3 covers 15 residues. The CDR3 bases are TGTGCCAGCAGCCAAGGTGCGGGGCCTTTCAATGAGCAGTTCTTC. Translation: CASSQGAGPFNEQFF.

The chain combines TRBV7-2 with TRBJ2-3, with 13 nucleotides matching TRBD2. CDR1 SGHTA and CDR2 FQGNSA come from the germline V gene. The CDR3 is 19 residues long. Trimming took 5 bases from V and 6 from J; bases not matched to a gene: 17. CDR3 sequence (DNA): TGTGCCAGCAGCCCCACCCGGGGAACTAGCGGGAGGGCCTGGGATACGCAGTATTTT. Its protein product is CASSPTRGTSGRAWDTQYF.

This clone was picked up many times. The chain carries TRBV9 and TRBJ2-1; 7 bases match TRBD2. This CDR3 contains 13 residues. Germline V gene data show CDR1 as SGDLS and CDR2 as YYNGEE. Trimming took 0 bases from V and 10 from J; bases not matched to a gene: 4. This CDR3 reads CASSVVGAGEQFF. DNA for the CDR3: TGTGCCAGCAGCGTAGTAGGAGCGGGAGAGCAGTTCTTC.

As to this clone: This sequence is one base from a far larger clone and is likely a read error. The chain couples TRBV6-4 to TRBJ2-2; 8 nucleotides match TRBD1. The CDR3 extends over 15 amino acids. Germline CDR1 is MRHNA and CDR2 is SNTAGT. The DNA of the CDR3 is TGTGCCGGCAGTCAGGGGGCTTCGGACACCGGGGAGCTGTTTTTT. This encodes CAGSQGASDTGELFF.

As concerns this clone: Other DNA sequences in the sample encode the same CDR3. The rearrangement joins TRBV5-1 to TRBJ2-7; 7 positions agree with TRBD1. This CDR3 is 14 amino acids long. With 0 bases clipped from V and 0 bases from J, the junction kept 0 bases outside the gene matches. Germline V gene sequence: CDR1 SGHRS, CDR2 YFSETQ. Here the CDR3 DNA reads TGCGCCAGCAGCTTGGGACAGGGCTCCTACGAGCAGTACTTC. Protein sequence: CASSLGQGSYEQYF. Full variable domain (remainder filled in from reference TRBV5-1 and TRBJ2-7): KAGVTQTPRYLIKTRGQQVTLSCSPISGHRSVSWYQQTPGQGLQFLFEYFSETQRNKGNFPGRFSGRQFSNSRSEMNVSTLELGDSALYLCASSLGQGSYEQYFGPGTRLTVT.

The CDR3 sequence is CASSLDSLLTGELFF. CDR3 in DNA: TGCGCCAGCAGCTTGGACAGTCTTCTCACCGGGGAGCTGTTTTTT. V gene TRBV5-1 combines with J gene TRBJ2-2, with D unresolved. Trimming cost V 0 bases and J 4 bases, with 10 bases left between them. The CDR3 is 15 amino acids. The germline V gene encodes CDR1 SGHRS and CDR2 YFSETQ.

This chain joins TRBV29-1 and TRBJ1-4, with D perhaps matching TRBD1 (5 bases). The V and J ends lost 7 bases and 8 bases respectively, with 20 bases between them. Looked up from germline, CDR1 is SQVTM and CDR2 is ANQGSEA. The CDR3 is made up of 14 amino acids. The DNA of the CDR3 is TGCAGCGCCTCGGGGCAGACGAGGGGCGAAAAACTGTTTTTT. It specifies CSASGQTRGEKLFF.

The chain combines TRBV4-2 with TRBJ2-2; 9 positions agree with TRBD2. J gave up 6 bases and V 5 bases, and 10 bases lay outside the gene matches. Germline loops: CDR1 LGHNA, CDR2 YNFKEQ. This CDR3 is built from 16 residues. This CDR3 is CASSSRLAGVAGELFF. As DNA, the CDR3 is TGTGCCAGCAGCTCCCGATTAGCGGGAGTAGCCGGGGAGCTGTTTTTT.

This clone turned up a few times. The chain carries TRBV18 and TRBJ2-1; D remains ambiguous. Per the germline V gene, CDR1 is KGHSH and CDR2 is LQKENI. Trimming stripped 2 bases from V and 5 bases from J, with 7 bases between. The CDR3 covers 13 residues. The CDR3 here is CASSPSSDNEQFF. DNA for the CDR3: TGTGCCAGCTCACCAAGTTCGGACAATGAGCAGTTCTTC.

The genes are TRBV10-3 and TRBJ2-2; D is possibly TRBD2 (6 bases). CDR1 and CDR2 from the germline V gene are ENHRY and SYGVKD. The CDR3 has 14 residues. Trimming shortened V by 10 bases and J by 1 base, and 13 bases separated the two germline ends. The CDR3 spells CATGGNQNTGELFF. The CDR3 bases are TGTGCCACTGGGGGGAATCAGAACACCGGGGAGCTGTTTTTT.

The chain combines TRBV5-1 with TRBJ2-2, with D possibly being TRBD1 (6 bases). The CDR3 sequence is 15 residues long. The ends were cut back, 4 bases at V and 5 bases at J, with 15 bases in the middle. Germline V lookup: CDR1 SGHRS, CDR2 YFSETQ. DNA for the CDR3: TGCGCCAGCAGCGATAGCAGGGGATCAACCGGGGAGCTGTTTTTT. Encoded protein: CASSDSRGSTGELFF.

This clone was detected only once. The chain uses TRBV11-2 and TRBJ2-3; D assignment may be TRBD1 or TRBD2 (7 bases each). V gave up 6 bases and J gave up 1 base, with 17 bases separating them. The germline V gene encodes CDR1 SGHAT and CDR2 FQNNGV. The CDR3 is made up of 16 amino acids. The CDR3 sequence: CASRQGRGGGTDTQYF. DNA of the CDR3: TGTGCCAGCAGACAAGGCAGGGGGGGCGGCACAGATACGCAGTATTTT.

This sequence joins TRBV7-9 and TRBJ2-3, with 9 nucleotides matching TRBD2. Germline-derived CDR1 and CDR2 are SEHNR and FQNEAQ (reference sequence). Trimming cost V 5 bases and J 2 bases; bases outside gene matches: 8. The CDR3 consists of 16 residues. The CDR3 sequence: CASSTPTSGFTDTQYF. The CDR3 nucleotides are TGTGCCAGCAGCACTCCGACTAGCGGTTTCACAGATACGCAGTATTTT.

The chain couples TRBV5-4 to TRBJ2-5, with a possible D match to TRBD1 (6 bases). V was trimmed by 2 bases and J by 5 bases, leaving 16 bases between them. The CDR3 consists of 15 residues. Germline V CDR1 and CDR2: SGHNT, YYREEE (reference sequence). In DNA form, the CDR3 reads TGTGCCAGCAGCTTTGGGCCCCAGGGGTTGGAGACCCAGTACTTC. The encoded protein is CASSFGPQGLETQYF. Filled out from reference TRBV5-4 and TRBJ2-5, the complete variable domain reads ETGVTQSPTHLIKTRGQQVTLRCSSQSGHNTVSWYQQALGQGPQFIFQYYREEENGRGNFPPRFSGLQFPNYSSELNVNALELDDSALYLCASSFGPQGLETQYFGPGTRLLVL.

The chain employs TRBV10-1 and TRBJ2-2; D perhaps matches TRBD2 (6 bases). Trimming pared 5 bases from V and 5 bases from J, leaving 15 bases between. The CDR3 contains 15 residues. Germline CDR1 WNHNN, CDR2 SYGVQD (reference sequence). CDR3 nucleotides: TGCGCCAGCAGTCTGGGGGAGGAGGAAACCGGGGAGCTGTTTTTT. This encodes CASSLGEEETGELFF.

The chain links TRBV9 to TRBJ2-1; D perhaps matches TRBD2 (6 bases). The germline CDR1 and CDR2 sequences are SGDLS and YYNGEE. The V end lost 0 bases, the J end lost 12 bases, and 22 bases lay between the germline ends. The CDR3 covers 16 residues. CDR3 protein: CASSVGGTLDIGWQFF. CDR3 sequence (DNA): TGTGCCAGCAGCGTAGGAGGGACTCTCGATATAGGATGGCAGTTCTTC.

The chain recombines TRBV2 with TRBJ1-4; D gene uncertain. The CDR3 contains 15 residues. Germline-derived CDR1 and CDR2 are SNHLY and FYNNEI. V was cut by 7 bases and J by 7 bases, with 19 bases left in between. CDR3 coding DNA: TGTGCCAGCATCCTCGACGGGTCGGGTGGTGAAAAACTGTTTTTT. This translates into CASILDGSGGEKLFF.